This T cell receptor (beta chain) came from a study of shared clonotypes between healthy human individuals. Study conclusions and caveats: Shared across a few donors were about 4.8% of the naive CD4 clonotypes.

Germline CDR1 reads SGHTA; CDR2 reads FQGNSA. This CDR3 spans 19 amino acids. With V trimmed by 4 bases and J by 2 bases, 11 bases remained unmatched. Concerning this clone itself: Antigen specificity is unknown.

Healthy HIV-negative adults without recent acute infections or vaccinations served as donors. Splitting the CD4+ cells yielded a CD45RA+ naive subset and a CD45RA-negative memory subset. The run depth of the assay was deep. Sequenced by immunoSEQ multiplex PCR; TCRdb stores in-frame clones only, minus some. The sample has some 1.5 million clones; around 97% are singletons. The chain recombines TRBV7-2 with TRBJ2-3, with TRBD2 matching 14 bases. The sample comprised naive CD4+ T cells sorted from blood. Subset: CD45RA+ positively selected. The TCR originated in a man aged 25-45 years in good health. The DNA of the CDR3 is TGTGCCAGCAGCTCCCGGGGACTAGCGGGAGTAGGGCCCACAGATACGCAGTATTTT. It encodes CASSSRGLAGVGPTDTQYF.